The entry below describes one TCR beta chain. The CDR3 has 12 amino acids. The germline V gene has CDR1 SQVTM and CDR2 ANQGSEA. Trimming removed 8 bases from V and 12 bases from J, with 19 bases in between. This entry is derived from a study of tumor and adjacent non-tumor tissue in lung cancer. TCRbeta libraries were built with three rounds of nested PCR, modified from ARM-PCR. A single record per CDR3 protein comes from TCRdb applying MiXCR to the multiplex PCR reads. The sample shows roughly 70,000 distinct CDR3 sequences, approximately 73% of them seen only once. RNA was extracted from bulk tissue without any cell sorting.

The V gene is TRBV29-1, the J gene TRBJ1-4; tentative D call: TRBD1 (6 bases). What was sequenced was lung tumor tissue. This receptor was obtained from a man between 60 and 75 years old with non-small cell lung cancer. CDR3 nucleotides: TGCAGCCTTGGAACCGGGGGCGACGAACTGTTTTTT. This gives the protein CSLGTGGDELFF.